This T cell receptor beta chain was profiled in a study of blood T cell repertoires in COVID-19. In the study overall: PBMCs, B-cell-depleted T cells, or T cells provided the cDNA or gDNA that made up the material.

V was trimmed by 8 bases and J by 5 bases, leaving 18 bases between them. The germline V gene has CDR1 PRHDT and CDR2 FYEKMQ (reference sequence). The CDR3 runs 15 residues. TCRdb's copy holds only in-frame clones and misses some; the assay was immunoSEQ multiplex PCR. Of over 10,000 clones in the sample, 88% were seen once. Sequencing was performed on peripheral blood. The TCR comes from a human donor in a cohort sampled during active COVID-19. This chain uses TRBV13 with TRBJ2-2, with D perhaps TRBD1 (5 bases). This CDR3 is CASAKGEGVTGELFF. DNA for the CDR3: TGTGCCAGCGCAAAAGGTGAAGGGGTAACCGGGGAGCTGTTTTTT.